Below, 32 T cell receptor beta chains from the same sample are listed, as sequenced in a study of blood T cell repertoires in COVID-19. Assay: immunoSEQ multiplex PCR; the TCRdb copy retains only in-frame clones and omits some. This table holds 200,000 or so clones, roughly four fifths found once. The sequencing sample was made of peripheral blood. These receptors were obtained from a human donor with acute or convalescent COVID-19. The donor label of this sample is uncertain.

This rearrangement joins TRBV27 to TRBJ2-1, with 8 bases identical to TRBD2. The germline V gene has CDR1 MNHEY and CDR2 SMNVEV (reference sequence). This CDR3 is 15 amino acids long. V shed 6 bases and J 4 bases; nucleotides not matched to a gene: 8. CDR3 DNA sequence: TGTGCCAGCAGCCCGAAGCGGGAGCCTTACAATGAGCAGTTCTTC. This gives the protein CASSPKREPYNEQFF.

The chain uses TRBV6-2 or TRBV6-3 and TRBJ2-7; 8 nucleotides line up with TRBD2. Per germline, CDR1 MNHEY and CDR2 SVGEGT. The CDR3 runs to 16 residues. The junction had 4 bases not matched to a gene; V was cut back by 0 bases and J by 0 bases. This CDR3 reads CASSYSIAGLSYEQYF. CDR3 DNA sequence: TGTGCCAGCAGTTACTCGATAGCGGGACTCTCCTACGAGCAGTACTTC.

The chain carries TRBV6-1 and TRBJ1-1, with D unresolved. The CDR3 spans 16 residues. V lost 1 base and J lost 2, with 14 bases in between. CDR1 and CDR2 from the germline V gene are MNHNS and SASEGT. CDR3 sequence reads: CASSEGLRFGNTEAFF. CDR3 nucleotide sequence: TGTGCCAGCAGTGAAGGGTTGCGGTTTGGAAACACTGAAGCTTTCTTT.

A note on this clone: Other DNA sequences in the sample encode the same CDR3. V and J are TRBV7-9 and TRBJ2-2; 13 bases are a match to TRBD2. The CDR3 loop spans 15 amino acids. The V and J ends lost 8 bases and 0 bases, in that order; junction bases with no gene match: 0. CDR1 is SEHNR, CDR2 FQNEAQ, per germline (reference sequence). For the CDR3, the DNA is TGTGCCAGCGGACTAGCGGGAGCGAACACCGGGGAGCTGTTTTTT. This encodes CASGLAGANTGELFF.

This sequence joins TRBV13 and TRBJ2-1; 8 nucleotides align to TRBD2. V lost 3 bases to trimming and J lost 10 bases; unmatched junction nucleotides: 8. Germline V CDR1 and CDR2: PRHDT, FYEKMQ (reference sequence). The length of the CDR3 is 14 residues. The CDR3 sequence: CASSLSGGTFEQFF. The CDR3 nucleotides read TGTGCCAGCAGCTTGAGCGGGGGCACATTCGAGCAGTTCTTC. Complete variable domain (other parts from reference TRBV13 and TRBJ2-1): AAGVIQSPRHLIKEKRETATLKCYPIPRHDTVYWYQQGPGQDPQFLISFYEKMQSDKGSIPDRFSAQQFSDYHSELNMSSLELGDSALYFCASSLSGGTFEQFFGPGTRLTVL.

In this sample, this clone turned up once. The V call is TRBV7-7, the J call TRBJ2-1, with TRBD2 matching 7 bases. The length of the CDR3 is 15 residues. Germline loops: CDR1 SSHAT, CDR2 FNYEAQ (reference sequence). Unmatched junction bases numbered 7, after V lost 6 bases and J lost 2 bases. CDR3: CASSSGLEPYNEQFF. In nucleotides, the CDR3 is TGTGCCAGCAGTTCCGGACTAGAACCCTACAATGAGCAGTTCTTC.

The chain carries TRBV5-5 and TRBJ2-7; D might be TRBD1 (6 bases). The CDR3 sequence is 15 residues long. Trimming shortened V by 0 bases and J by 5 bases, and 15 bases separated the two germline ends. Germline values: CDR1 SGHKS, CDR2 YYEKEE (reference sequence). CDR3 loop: CASSLEQGTKNEQYF. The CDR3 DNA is TGTGCCAGCAGCTTGGAACAGGGAACGAAGAACGAGCAGTACTTC.

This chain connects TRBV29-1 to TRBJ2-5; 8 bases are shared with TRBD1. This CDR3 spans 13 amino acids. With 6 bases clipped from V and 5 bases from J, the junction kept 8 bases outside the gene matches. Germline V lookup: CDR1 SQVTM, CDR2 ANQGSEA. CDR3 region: CSVTKQGVETQYF. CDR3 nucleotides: TGCAGCGTCACTAAACAGGGGGTTGAGACCCAGTACTTC.

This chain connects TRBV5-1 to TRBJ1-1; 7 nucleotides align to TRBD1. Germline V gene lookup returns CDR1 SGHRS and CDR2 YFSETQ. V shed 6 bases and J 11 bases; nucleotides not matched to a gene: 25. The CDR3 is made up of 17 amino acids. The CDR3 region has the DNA TGCGCCAGCACCTTCGGGGATAGGGACAGTATGTCTCGACACGCTTTCTTT. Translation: CASTFGDRDSMSRHAFF.

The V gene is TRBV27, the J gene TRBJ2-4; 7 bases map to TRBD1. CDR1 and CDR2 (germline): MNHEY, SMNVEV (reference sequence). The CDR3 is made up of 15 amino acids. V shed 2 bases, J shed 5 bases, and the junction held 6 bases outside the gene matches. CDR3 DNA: TGTGCCAGCAGTTTAGGGCCGGGGACAGAAAACATTCAGTACTTC. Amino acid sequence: CASSLGPGTENIQYF.

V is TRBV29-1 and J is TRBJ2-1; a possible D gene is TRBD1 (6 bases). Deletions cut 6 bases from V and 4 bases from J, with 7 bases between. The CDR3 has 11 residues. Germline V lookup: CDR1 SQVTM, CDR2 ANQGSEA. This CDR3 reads CSVDRYNEQFF. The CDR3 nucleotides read TGCAGCGTAGACAGGTACAATGAGCAGTTCTTC.

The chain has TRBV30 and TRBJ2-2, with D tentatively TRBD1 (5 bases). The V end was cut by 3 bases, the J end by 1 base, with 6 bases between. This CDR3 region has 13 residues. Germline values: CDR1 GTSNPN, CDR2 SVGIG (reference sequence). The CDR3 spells CAWRGQNTGELFF. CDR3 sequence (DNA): TGTGCCTGGAGGGGGCAGAACACCGGGGAGCTGTTTTTT.

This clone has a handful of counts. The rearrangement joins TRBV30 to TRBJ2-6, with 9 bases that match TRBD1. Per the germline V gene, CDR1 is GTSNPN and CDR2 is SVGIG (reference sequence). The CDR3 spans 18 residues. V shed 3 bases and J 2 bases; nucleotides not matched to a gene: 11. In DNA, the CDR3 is TGTGCCTGGAGAGGCCTCTGGGGACAGGGAACTGGGGCCAACGTCCTGACTTTC. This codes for CAWRGLWGQGTGANVLTF. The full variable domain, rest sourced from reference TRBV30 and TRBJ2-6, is SQTIHQWPATLVQPVGSPLSLECTVEGTSNPNLYWYRQAAGRGLQLLFYSVGIGQISSEVPQNLSASRPQDRQFILSSKKLLLSDSGFYLCAWRGLWGQGTGANVLTFGAGSRLTVL.

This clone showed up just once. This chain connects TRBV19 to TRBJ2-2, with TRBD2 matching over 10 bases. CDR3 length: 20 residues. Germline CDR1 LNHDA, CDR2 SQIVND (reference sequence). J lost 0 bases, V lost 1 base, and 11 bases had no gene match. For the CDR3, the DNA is TGTGCCAGTAGTATAGCAGCGGGAGGGGTCGATTTTTCGAACACCGGGGAGCTGTTTTTT. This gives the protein CASSIAAGGVDFSNTGELFF.

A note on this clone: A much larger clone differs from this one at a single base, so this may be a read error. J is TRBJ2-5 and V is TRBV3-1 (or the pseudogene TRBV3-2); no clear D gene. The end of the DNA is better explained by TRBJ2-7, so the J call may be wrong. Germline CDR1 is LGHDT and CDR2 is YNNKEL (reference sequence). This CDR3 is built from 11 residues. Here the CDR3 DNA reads TGTGCCAGCAGCCACTCCTACGAGCAGTACTTC. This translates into CASSHSYEQYF.

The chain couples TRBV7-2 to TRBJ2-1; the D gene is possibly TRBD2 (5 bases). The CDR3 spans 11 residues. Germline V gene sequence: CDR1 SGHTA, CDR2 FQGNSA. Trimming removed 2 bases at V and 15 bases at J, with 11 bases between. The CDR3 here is CASSLQRGLFF. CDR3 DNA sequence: TGTGCCAGCAGCTTACAACGGGGTTTGTTCTTC. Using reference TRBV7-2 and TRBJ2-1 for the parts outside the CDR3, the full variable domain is GAGVSQSPSNKVTEKGKDVELRCDPISGHTALYWYRQSLGQGLEFLIYFQGNSAPDKSGLPSDRFSAERTGGSVSTLTIQRTQQEDSAVYLCASSLQRGLFFGPGTRLTVL.

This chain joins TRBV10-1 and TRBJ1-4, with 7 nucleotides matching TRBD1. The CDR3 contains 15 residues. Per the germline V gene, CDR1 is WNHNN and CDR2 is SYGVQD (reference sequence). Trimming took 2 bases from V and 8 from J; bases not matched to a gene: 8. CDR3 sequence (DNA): TGCGCCAGCAGTGAGCCGGCGGACAGGATAGAAAAACTGTTTTTT. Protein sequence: CASSEPADRIEKLFF.

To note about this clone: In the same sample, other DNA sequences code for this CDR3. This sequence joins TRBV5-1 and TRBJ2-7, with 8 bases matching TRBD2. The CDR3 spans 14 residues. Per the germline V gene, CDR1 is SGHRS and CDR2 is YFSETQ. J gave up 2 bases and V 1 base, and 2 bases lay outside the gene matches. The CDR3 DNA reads TGCGCCAGCAGCTTGTCGGGAGGGACCTACGAGCAGTACTTC. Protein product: CASSLSGGTYEQYF.

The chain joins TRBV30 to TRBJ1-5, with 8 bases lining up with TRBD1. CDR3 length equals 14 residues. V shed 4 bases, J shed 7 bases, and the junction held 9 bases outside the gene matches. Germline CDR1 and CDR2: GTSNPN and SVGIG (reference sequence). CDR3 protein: CAWNEGQVDQPQHF. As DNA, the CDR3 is TGTGCCTGGAATGAGGGACAGGTTGACCAGCCCCAGCATTTT.

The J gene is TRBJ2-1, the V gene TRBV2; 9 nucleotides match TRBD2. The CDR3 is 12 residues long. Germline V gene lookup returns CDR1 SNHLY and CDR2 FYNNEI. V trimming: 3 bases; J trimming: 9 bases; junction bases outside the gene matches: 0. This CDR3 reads CASSETSGEQFF. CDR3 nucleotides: TGTGCCAGCAGTGAGACTAGCGGTGAGCAGTTCTTC.

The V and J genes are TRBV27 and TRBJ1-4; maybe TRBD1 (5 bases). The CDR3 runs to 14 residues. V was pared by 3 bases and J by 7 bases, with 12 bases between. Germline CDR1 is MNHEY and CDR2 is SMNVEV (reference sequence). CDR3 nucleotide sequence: TGTGCCAGCAGTTTTGGGGGGGTCGGTGAAAAACTGTTTTTT. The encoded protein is CASSFGGVGEKLFF. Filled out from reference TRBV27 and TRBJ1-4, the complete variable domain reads EAQVTQNPRYLITVTGKKLTVTCSQNMNHEYMSWYRQDPGLGLRQIYYSMNVEVTDKGDVPEGYKVSRKEKRNFPLILESPSPNQTSLYFCASSFGGVGEKLFFGSGTQLSVL.

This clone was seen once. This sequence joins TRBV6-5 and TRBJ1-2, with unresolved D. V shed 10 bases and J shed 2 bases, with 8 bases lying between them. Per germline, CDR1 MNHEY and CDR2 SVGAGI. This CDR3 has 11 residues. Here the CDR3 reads CATRGNYGYTF. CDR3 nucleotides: TGTGCCACCCGGGGAAACTATGGCTACACCTTC.

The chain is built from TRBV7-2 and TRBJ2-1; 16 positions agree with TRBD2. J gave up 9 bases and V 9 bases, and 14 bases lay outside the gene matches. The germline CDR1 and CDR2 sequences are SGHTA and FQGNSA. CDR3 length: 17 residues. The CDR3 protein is CASLAAGGTSGRAEQFF. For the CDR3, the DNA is TGTGCCAGTTTAGCCGCGGGGGGGACTAGCGGGAGGGCTGAGCAGTTCTTC.

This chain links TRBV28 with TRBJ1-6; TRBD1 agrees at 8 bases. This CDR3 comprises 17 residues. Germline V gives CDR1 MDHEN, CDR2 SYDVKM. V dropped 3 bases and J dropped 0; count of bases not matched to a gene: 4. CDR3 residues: CASSFRTGSSYNSPLHF. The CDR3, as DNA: TGTGCCAGCAGTTTTAGGACAGGGAGCTCCTATAATTCACCCCTCCACTTT.

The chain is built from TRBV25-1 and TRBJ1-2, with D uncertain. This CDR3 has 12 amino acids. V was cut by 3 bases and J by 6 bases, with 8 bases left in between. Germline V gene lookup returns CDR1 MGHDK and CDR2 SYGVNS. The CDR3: CASSDKRDGYTF. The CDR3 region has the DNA TGTGCCAGCAGTGATAAGAGGGATGGCTACACCTTC.

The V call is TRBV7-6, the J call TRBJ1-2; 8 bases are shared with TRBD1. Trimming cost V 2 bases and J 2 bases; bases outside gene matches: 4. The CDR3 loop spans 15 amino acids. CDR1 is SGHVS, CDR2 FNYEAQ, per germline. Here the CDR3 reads CASSLTGTGNYGYTF. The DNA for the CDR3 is TGTGCCAGCAGCTTAACCGGGACAGGAAACTATGGCTACACCTTC.

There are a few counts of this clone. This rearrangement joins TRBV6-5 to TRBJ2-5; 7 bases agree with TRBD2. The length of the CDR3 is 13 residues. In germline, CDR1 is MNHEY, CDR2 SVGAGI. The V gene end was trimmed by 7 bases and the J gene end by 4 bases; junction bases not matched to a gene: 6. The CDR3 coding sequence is TGTGCCAGCACTCTGCCGGGGGGAGAGACCCAGTACTTC. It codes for CASTLPGGETQYF.

As DNA, the CDR3 is TGCGCCAGCAGCTTGGGCAGGACTAGCGGGAGCCTTCGAACCTACAATGAGCAGTTCTTC. Amino acids: CASSLGRTSGSLRTYNEQFF. The rearrangement uses TRBV5-1 and TRBJ2-1; TRBD2 agrees at 13 bases. Unmatched junction bases numbered 11, after V lost 0 bases and J lost 2 bases. This CDR3 region has 20 residues. From germline, CDR1 is SGHRS and CDR2 YFSETQ.

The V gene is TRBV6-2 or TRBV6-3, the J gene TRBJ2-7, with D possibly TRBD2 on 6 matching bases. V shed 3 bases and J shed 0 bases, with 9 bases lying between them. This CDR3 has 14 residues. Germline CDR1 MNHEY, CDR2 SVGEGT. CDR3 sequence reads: CASSYGRRSYEQYF. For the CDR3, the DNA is TGTGCCAGCAGTTATGGGAGGCGCTCCTACGAGCAGTACTTC.

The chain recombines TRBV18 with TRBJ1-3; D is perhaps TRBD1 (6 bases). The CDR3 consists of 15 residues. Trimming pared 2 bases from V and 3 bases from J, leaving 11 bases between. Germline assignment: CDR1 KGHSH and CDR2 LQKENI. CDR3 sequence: CASSPDRFLGNTIYF. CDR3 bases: TGTGCCAGCTCACCAGACAGGTTTCTTGGAAACACCATATATTTT.

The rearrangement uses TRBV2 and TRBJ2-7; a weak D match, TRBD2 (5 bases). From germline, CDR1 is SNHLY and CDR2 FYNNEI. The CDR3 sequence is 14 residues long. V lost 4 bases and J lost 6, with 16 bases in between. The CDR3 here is CASSVEMVASEQYF. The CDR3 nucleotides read TGTGCCAGCAGTGTCGAGATGGTAGCGAGCGAGCAGTACTTC. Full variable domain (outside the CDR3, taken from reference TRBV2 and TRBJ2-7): EPEVTQTPSHQVTQMGQEVILRCVPISNHLYFYWYRQILGQKVEFLVSFYNNEISEKSEIFDDQFSVERPDGSNFTLKIRSTKLEDSAMYFCASSVEMVASEQYFGPGTRLTVT.

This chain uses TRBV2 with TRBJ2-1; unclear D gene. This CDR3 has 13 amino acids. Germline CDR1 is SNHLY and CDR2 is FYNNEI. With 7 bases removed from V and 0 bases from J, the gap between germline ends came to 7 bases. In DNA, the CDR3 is TGTGCCAGCACCCAGCGCTCCTACAATGAGCAGTTCTTC. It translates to CASTQRSYNEQFF.